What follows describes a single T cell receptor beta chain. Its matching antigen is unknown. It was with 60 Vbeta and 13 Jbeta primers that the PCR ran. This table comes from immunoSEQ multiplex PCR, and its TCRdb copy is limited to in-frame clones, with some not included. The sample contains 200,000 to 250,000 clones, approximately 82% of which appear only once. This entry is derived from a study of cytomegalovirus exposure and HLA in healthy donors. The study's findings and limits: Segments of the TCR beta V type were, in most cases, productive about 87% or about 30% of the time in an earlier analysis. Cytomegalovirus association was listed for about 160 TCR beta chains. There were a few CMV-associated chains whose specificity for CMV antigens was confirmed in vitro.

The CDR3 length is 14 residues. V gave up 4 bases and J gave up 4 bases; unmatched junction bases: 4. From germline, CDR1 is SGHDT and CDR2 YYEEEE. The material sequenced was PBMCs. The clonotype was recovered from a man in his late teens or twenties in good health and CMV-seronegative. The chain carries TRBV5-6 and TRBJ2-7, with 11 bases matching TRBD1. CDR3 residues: CASSQDRGRYEQYF. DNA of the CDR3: TGTGCCAGCAGCCAGGACAGGGGGCGATACGAGCAGTACTTC.